The following is a T cell receptor beta chain sequence with its context. These data come from a study of long-term antiretroviral therapy in people with HIV. An immunoSEQ assay, version v3.0, was performed at survey level. Profiling relied on immunoSEQ multiplex PCR, and the TCRdb table lists in-frame clones only, not all of them. Of 30,000 or so clones listed, around 79% are singletons. Every sample had about 0.9-10 million cryopreserved PBMC in it before DNA extraction. This TCR was sampled from a man aged 50-60 years with HIV. The source material was unsorted PBMCs, sampled 3 years after starting antiretroviral therapy.

The CDR3 region has the DNA TGTGCCAGTAGCACCGACAGGAGCCGTCTTGAAGCTTTCTTT. Residues: CASSTDRSRLEAFF. The chain combines TRBV19 with TRBJ1-1, with D maybe TRBD1 (6 bases). The CDR3 loop spans 14 amino acids. The V end was cut by 6 bases, the J end by 7 bases, with 18 bases between. The germline V gene has CDR1 LNHDA and CDR2 SQIVND (reference sequence). Together with reference TRBV19 and TRBJ1-1, the CDR3 gives the full variable domain: DGGITQSPKYLFRKEGQNVTLSCEQNLNHDAMYWYRQDPGQGLRLIYYSQIVNDFQKGDIAEGYSVSREKKESFPLTVTSAQKNPTAFYLCASSTDRSRLEAFFGQGTRLTVV.